The 5 T cell receptor beta chains listed next were all sequenced from one sample in a study of CD8 T cells in ankylosing spondylitis. Each CDR3 protein gets one entry after TCRdb re-called the 5' RACE reads with MiXCR. The profile covers 150,000 to 200,000 distinct CDR3 sequences, with 18% appearing a single time and 3.5% to 5% taken by the ten largest. The sequencing input was blood, either unsorted or a sorted T cell fraction (not recorded which). Receptor source: a male donor under 35 with ankylosing spondylitis or in good health (not recorded which).

The sample holds many counts of this clonotype. The junction departs from the called germline gene at one end, perhaps through a read error. The chain uses TRBV5-1 and TRBJ2-5; D is unresolved. CDR1 is SGHRS, CDR2 YFSETQ, per germline. CDR3 length equals 11 residues. In DNA form, the CDR3 reads TGCGCCAGCAGTTCCGGATCTAGGATATTCTTC. It codes for CASSSGSRIFF.

Ten or more counts support this clonotype. The chain recombines TRBV6-1 with TRBJ2-5, with a possible D match to TRBD2 (6 bases). Germline assignment: CDR1 MNHNS and CDR2 SASEGT. The CDR3 extends over 12 amino acids. V dropped 8 bases and J dropped 2 bases, with 9 bases sitting between them. CDR3 coding DNA: TGTGCCAGCCAGACTAGACAAGAGACCCAGTACTTC. Its translation is CASQTRQETQYF.

The rearrangement uses TRBV29-1 and TRBJ2-5, with D possibly matching TRBD2 (6 bases). CDR1 and CDR2 from the germline V gene are SQVTM and ANQGSEA. CDR3 size: 12 residues. With 7 bases removed from V and 5 bases from J, the gap between germline ends came to 14 bases. This chain's CDR3 is CSGEEGTETQYF. Written as DNA, the CDR3 is TGCAGCGGTGAGGAGGGAACCGAGACCCAGTACTTC.

There are many counts of this clonotype. The rearrangement links TRBV3-1 to TRBJ2-2, with a tentative D call TRBD1 (5 bases). This CDR3 contains 16 residues. Per the germline V gene, CDR1 is LGHDT and CDR2 is YNNKEL (reference sequence). Trimming cost V 1 base and J 0 bases, with 9 bases left between them. As DNA, the CDR3 is TGTGCCAGCAGCCAAGGGTCAGGGTCGAACACCGGGGAGCTGTTTTTT. Its translation is CASSQGSGSNTGELFF.

The V gene is TRBV29-1, the J gene TRBJ2-1; 7 bases align to TRBD2. CDR1 is SQVTM, CDR2 ANQGSEA, per germline. This CDR3 contains 14 residues. Trimming took 4 bases from V and 3 from J; bases not matched to a gene: 6. The CDR3 region has the DNA TGCAGCGTTGTGTGGGAGGGGATCTACAATGAGCAGTTCTTC. Residues: CSVVWEGIYNEQFF.